These 17 T cell receptor beta chains came from one sample sequenced in a study of neoadjuvant anti-PD-1 for oral cavity cancer (dated by TCRdb to 2020 to 2022). This sample's time point label indicates: after neoadjuvant nivolumab, at surgical resection. The method behind the library was the immunoSEQ multiplex PCR assay. The table was pulled from immuneACCESS by TCRdb, which kept in-frame rearrangements only. Such tables lose some clones; where checked, under half of the loss comes from unresolved V genes, and the rest has no known cause. The sample records approximately 23,000 clones, 40% to 45% of which are singletons. The top ten clonotypes cover 30% to 50% of the sample. The material sequenced was tumor tissue, taken after nivolumab (anti-PD-1) treatment. The receptors were sampled from a person aged 35 to 85 with oral cavity squamous cell carcinoma.

This clone was counted between two and nine times. V gene TRBV7-2 combines with J gene TRBJ2-7; TRBD2 agrees at 8 bases. After removal of 1 base from V and 3 bases from J, the junction contained 5 bases not matched to a gene. Per germline, CDR1 SGHTA and CDR2 FQGNSA. The CDR3 has 15 residues. The CDR3, as DNA: TGTGCCAGCAGCTTAGGGGCGGGGGGCATCTACGAGCAGTACTTC. It translates to CASSLGAGGIYEQYF.

The CDR3 DNA follows: TGCGCCAGCAAGGTGGGGATCGCCTACGAGCAGTACTTC. Its protein product is CASKVGIAYEQYF. The chain has TRBV10-2 and TRBJ2-7, with D unclear. Between the trimmed V and J ends, which lost 7 bases and 2 bases, there was a span of 12 bases. Germline assignment: CDR1 WSHSY and CDR2 SAAADI. This CDR3 region has 13 residues.

The chain joins TRBV28 to TRBJ1-5, with TRBD1 identical over 9 bases. CDR3 length equals 15 residues. The germline V gene has CDR1 MDHEN and CDR2 SYDVKM. With 6 bases clipped from V and 3 bases from J, the junction kept 6 bases outside the gene matches. CDR3 region: CASSPNRGLNQPQHF. DNA of the CDR3: TGTGCCAGCAGCCCTAACAGGGGGCTCAATCAGCCCCAGCATTTT.

In its sample, this clone was seen once. The chain carries TRBV6-6 and TRBJ1-4; 8 positions match TRBD1. With V trimmed by 4 bases and J by 8 bases, 6 bases remained unmatched. The CDR3 is 14 amino acids. Germline CDR1 MNHNY, CDR2 SVGAGI (reference sequence). CDR3 nucleotides: TGTGCCAGCAGTTTTACAGGGGGGGAAGAAAAACTGTTTTTT. Its translation is CASSFTGGEEKLFF.

The V call is TRBV19, the J call TRBJ2-3; D perhaps matches TRBD1 (5 bases). The CDR3 totals 16 residues. CDR1 and CDR2 from the germline V gene are LNHDA and SQIVND (reference sequence). The V end lost 6 bases, the J end lost 0 bases, and 16 bases lay between the germline ends. The CDR3 coding sequence is TGTGCCAGTAGGAACACAGGTAAATGGAGCACAGATACGCAGTATTTT. Translating gives CASRNTGKWSTDTQYF. Full variable domain (rest looked up from reference TRBV19 and TRBJ2-3): DGGITQSPKYLFRKEGQNVTLSCEQNLNHDAMYWYRQDPGQGLRLIYYSQIVNDFQKGDIAEGYSVSREKKESFPLTVTSAQKNPTAFYLCASRNTGKWSTDTQYFGPGTRLTVL.

The CDR3 coding sequence is TGTGCCAGCACTTCAGGGTACGAGCAGTACTTC. Translating gives CASTSGYEQYF. The chain employs TRBV6-5 and TRBJ2-7; tentative D call: TRBD1 (5 bases). The germline V and J ends were trimmed by 7 bases and 4 bases, with 8 bases remaining between them. This CDR3 has 11 residues. The germline CDR1 and CDR2 sequences are MNHEY and SVGAGI.

This clone came up many times. V gene TRBV19 combines with J gene TRBJ1-3; D might be TRBD1 (5 bases). V was cut by 1 base and J by 0 bases, with 10 bases left in between. Germline CDR1 LNHDA, CDR2 SQIVND (reference sequence). The CDR3 contains 16 residues. The CDR3, as DNA: TGTGCCAGTAGTATAGGGGGACGGTTCTCTGGAAACACCATATATTTT. It encodes CASSIGGRFSGNTIYF.

This clone was seen ten or more times. This CDR3 reads CASSPSMETQYF. CDR3 DNA: TGTGCCAGCTCACCTAGTATGGAGACCCAGTACTTC. J is TRBJ2-5 and V is TRBV18; D unresolved. V was cut by 3 bases and J by 5 bases, with 7 bases left in between. CDR3 length equals 12 residues. Germline CDR1 reads KGHSH; CDR2 reads LQKENI.

This clone was detected a few times. The chain is built from TRBV27 and TRBJ2-7, with 7 bases that match TRBD1. With 2 bases clipped from V and 6 bases from J, the junction kept 7 bases outside the gene matches. CDR1 is MNHEY and CDR2 is SMNVEV in the germline V gene (reference sequence). This CDR3 is built from 14 residues. The CDR3 reads CASSLVGAGGEQYF. DNA for the CDR3: TGTGCCAGCAGTTTAGTAGGTGCAGGGGGCGAGCAGTACTTC.

This clone appeared a few times. CDR3 nucleotides: TGTGCCAGCAGCTTGGTATTGGAGGGGGCCGGATCGGATGAGCAGTTCTTC. Its protein product is CASSLVLEGAGSDEQFF. V gene TRBV5-8 combines with J gene TRBJ2-1, with D possibly matching TRBD1 (7 bases). Germline CDR1 SGHTS, CDR2 YDEGEE. There are 17 residues in the CDR3. Trimming shortened V by 0 bases and J by 8 bases, and 21 bases separated the two germline ends.

This chain uses TRBV6-6 with TRBJ1-5; D is uncertain. Trimming removed 0 bases from V and 4 bases from J, with 7 bases in between. Germline CDR1 reads MNHNY; CDR2 reads SVGAGI (reference sequence). CDR3 size: 14 residues. DNA of the CDR3: TGTGCCAGCAGTTACTCGGGAGGGAATCAGCCCCAGCATTTT. Amino acid sequence: CASSYSGGNQPQHF.

This clone was counted many times. The rearrangement joins TRBV7-2 to TRBJ1-5, with D perhaps TRBD1 (6 bases). The CDR3 consists of 15 residues. Trimming removed 4 bases from V and 7 bases from J, with 17 bases in between. Germline CDR1 SGHTA, CDR2 FQGNSA. CDR3 sequence (DNA): TGTGCCAGCAGCTGGACTACAGGGATTGGGCAGCCCCAGCATTTT. Protein: CASSWTTGIGQPQHF.

Only a few counts were recorded for this clone. This rearrangement joins TRBV6-5 to TRBJ2-1; D gene uncertain. The CDR3 covers 16 residues. V lost 0 bases and J lost 7, with 16 bases in between. Per germline, CDR1 MNHEY and CDR2 SVGAGI. CDR3 region: CASSYSYFNLRNEQFF. CDR3 nucleotides: TGTGCCAGCAGTTACTCCTACTTTAACCTTAGGAATGAGCAGTTCTTC.

This clone was picked up one time. This chain uses TRBV4-3 with TRBJ2-2; D is perhaps TRBD1 (6 bases). From germline, CDR1 is LGHNA and CDR2 YSLEER. The CDR3 totals 18 residues. Trimming shortened V by 0 bases and J by 4 bases, and 18 bases separated the two germline ends. The DNA of the CDR3 is TGCGCCAGCAGCCAAGATTGGGTTTGGGACACTAGCACCGGGGAGCTGTTTTTT. This sequence encodes CASSQDWVWDTSTGELFF.

The chain uses TRBV9 and TRBJ2-1; D tentatively fits TRBD1 or TRBD2 (6 bases each). The CDR3 has 13 residues. V was pared by 0 bases and J by 10 bases, with 11 bases between. Per germline, CDR1 SGDLS and CDR2 YYNGEE. This CDR3 reads CASSVEQGGEQFF. The CDR3 coding sequence is TGTGCCAGCAGCGTAGAACAGGGAGGAGAGCAGTTCTTC.

The CDR3 nucleotides read TGTGCCAGTAGTATACAGAACACTGAAGCTTTCTTT. Amino acids: CASSIQNTEAFF. The rearrangement uses TRBV19 and TRBJ1-1; no definite D call. CDR3 length: 12 residues. Germline CDR1 reads LNHDA; CDR2 reads SQIVND (reference sequence). Trimming left V 2 bases short and J 1 base short, with 2 bases between.

The chain is built from TRBV5-6 and TRBJ2-5; no reliable D call. Looked up from germline, CDR1 is SGHDT and CDR2 is YYEEEE. The CDR3 has 13 amino acids. Trimming stripped 4 bases from V and 5 bases from J, with 12 bases between. The CDR3 coding sequence is TGTGCCAGCAGCCCAAACCCAATGGAGACCCAGTACTTC. Translated, it gives CASSPNPMETQYF.